This T cell receptor (beta chain) came from a study of prognosis after radiotherapy for stage I lung cancer. Study details: Patients received 3 to 5 SBRT fractions with a biologically effective dose of at least 100 Gy. Distant metastases arose in a handful of patients, median around seven months post-radiotherapy; some 15 had no significant progression. Study-level points and caveats: It was reported that patients with metastases and those without them differed in TRBV and TRBJ gene usage. Patients who developed distant metastases had lower Shannon entropy after stereotactic body radiation therapy.

This clonotype was seen at least ten times. Its target is unknown. J lost 6 bases, V lost 7 bases, and 9 bases had no gene match. Per germline, CDR1 SGHNT and CDR2 YYREEE (reference sequence). This CDR3 spans 13 amino acids. Two rounds of multiplex PCR amplified TCR beta CDR3 from genomic DNA. Amplification during the initial PCR round employed primers specific to each TRBV and TRBJ gene. TCRdb redid the calling of the multiplex PCR reads with MiXCR, one entry per CDR3 protein. The sample includes some 27,000 distinct CDR3 sequences, roughly 30% of them seen just once. This TCR was sampled from a donor over 45 with non-small cell lung cancer. This chain joins TRBV5-4 and TRBJ2-7, with 8 nucleotides matching TRBD2. The specimen was PBMCs, collected before or after stereotactic body radiation therapy (not recorded which). CDR3 nucleotide sequence: TGTGCCAGCCACTCGGGGGGGGCGGGCGAGCAGTACTTC. Its translation: CASHSGGAGEQYF.